The 7 T cell receptor beta chains in this list originate from one sample, sequenced in a study of molecular identifiers for immune sequencing clone quantification. From the PCR reads, TCRdb called clonotypes with MiXCR, one entry per CDR3 protein. The sample consists of some 100,000 distinct CDR3 sequences, under 40% of them appearing once. The specimen was naive CD8+ T cells from blood, with Jurkat cell RNA spiked in. Documented subset: FACS-sorted CD8+CD4-CCR7+CD45RA+ naive T cells. The receptors were sampled from a human donor in good health. Some libraries in this study had Jurkat cell RNA spiked in.

With respect to this clonotype: Since a much larger clone is just one base distant, this may be a read error. Given the absence of the conserved phenylalanine or tryptophan at the CDR3 end, a read error is likely. The chain couples TRBV11-2 to TRBJ2-3; 10 bases are a match to TRBD2. After removal of 5 bases from V and 1 base from J, the junction contained 3 bases not matched to a gene. CDR3 length: 15 amino acids. Germline CDR1 and CDR2: SGHAT and FQNNGV. The CDR3 bases are TGTGCCAGCAGCCGGGGGACTAGCGGCACAGATACGCAGTATTAT. This sequence encodes CASSRGTSGTDTQYY.

There are many counts of this clonotype. The V gene is TRBV4-3, the J gene TRBJ2-3, with no clear D. Germline CDR1 LGHNA, CDR2 YSLEER. This CDR3 has 15 amino acids. V shed 0 bases and J shed 0 bases, with 7 bases lying between them. As DNA, the CDR3 is TGCGCCAGCAGCCAAGAAGCGACGAGCACAGATACGCAGTATTTT. Protein product: CASSQEATSTDTQYF.

About this clonotype: Being one base from a much bigger clone, this may be a read error. J is TRBJ1-1 and V is TRBV5-1, with D possibly matching TRBD1 (5 bases). The CDR3 extends over 12 amino acids. Germline assignment: CDR1 SGHRS and CDR2 YFSETQ. The V end was cut by 3 bases, the J end by 8 bases, with 11 bases between. The CDR3, as DNA: TGCGCCAGCAGCTCAAGGCAGGGCGAAGCTTTCTTT. Its translation: CASSSRQGEAFF.

This clonotype has just one count. This may come from a read error, since a much larger clone is one base off. This chain joins TRBV7-8 and TRBJ1-4; D not certain. Germline V lookup: CDR1 SGHVS, CDR2 FQNEAQ. The CDR3 is made up of 14 amino acids. CDR3 DNA sequence: TGTGCCAGCAGCTTAGTAGGGTTAGGTGAAAAACTGTATTTT. This translates into CASSLVGLGEKLYF.

This chain uses TRBV27 with TRBJ2-1, with 7 bases identical to TRBD2. The junction had 8 bases not matched to a gene; V was cut back by 3 bases and J by 9 bases. CDR1 MNHEY and CDR2 SMNVEV come from the germline V gene (reference sequence). The CDR3 sequence is 14 residues long. The CDR3 here is CASSFSGRAREQFF. The CDR3 DNA is TGTGCCAGCAGTTTTAGTGGGAGGGCCCGTGAGCAGTTCTTC.

A note on this clonotype: The junction shows a germline mismatch at one end, possibly a read error. The genes are TRBV12-5 and TRBJ2-3, with D possibly matching TRBD1 (6 bases). Germline CDR1 reads LGHNT; CDR2 reads FRNRAP. The CDR3 extends over 15 amino acids. DNA for the CDR3: TGTGCTTGTGGTCCCCCGGACAGTAGCACAGATACGCAGTATTTT. This encodes CACGPPDSSTDTQYF.

A remark on this clonotype: A much bigger clone sits one base away, suggesting this may be a read error. V gene TRBV7-9 combines with J gene TRBJ1-5; D is undetermined. The germline CDR1 and CDR2 sequences are SEHNR and FQNEAQ (reference sequence). The CDR3 covers 12 residues. The CDR3 spells CASSLVGQPQQF. CDR3 nucleotide sequence: TGTGCCAGCAGCTTAGTGGGTCAGCCCCAGCAATTT. The variable domain in full, completed from reference TRBV7-9 and TRBJ1-5, reads DTGVSQNPRHKITKRGQNVTFRCDPISEHNRLYWYRQTLGQGPEFLTYFQNEAQLEKSRLLSDRFSAERPKGSFSTLEIQRTEQGDSAMYLCASSLVGQPQQFGDGTRLSIL.